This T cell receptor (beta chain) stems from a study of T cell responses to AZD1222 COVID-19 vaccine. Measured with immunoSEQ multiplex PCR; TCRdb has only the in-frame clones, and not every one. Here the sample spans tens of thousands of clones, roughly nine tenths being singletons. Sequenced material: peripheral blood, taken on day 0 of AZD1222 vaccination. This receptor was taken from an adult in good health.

CDR3 sequence: CASRASGIGSYEQYF. The CDR3 DNA reads as TGTGCCAGCAGAGCTAGCGGGATAGGTTCCTACGAGCAGTACTTC. The rearrangement links TRBV3-1 (or the pseudogene TRBV3-2) to TRBJ2-7; 9 nucleotides align to TRBD2. V dropped 6 bases and J dropped 1; count of bases not matched to a gene: 7. From germline, CDR1 is LGHDT and CDR2 YNNKEL (reference sequence). The CDR3 runs 15 residues.